Presented here are 10 T cell receptor beta chains from one specimen sequenced in a study of T cell responses to AZD1222 COVID-19 vaccine. Assay: immunoSEQ multiplex PCR; the TCRdb copy retains only in-frame clones and omits some. The repertoire holds 150,000 or so clones, with about 91% as singletons. The starting material was peripheral blood, obtained on day 0 of AZD1222 vaccination. The origin of the receptors is an adult in good health.

V gene TRBV5-5 combines with J gene TRBJ1-1; possible D gene TRBD1, 5 bases. The germline V gene has CDR1 SGHKS and CDR2 YYEKEE (reference sequence). The CDR3 has 15 residues. V was cut by 1 base and J by 1 base, with 11 bases left in between. The DNA for the CDR3 is TGTGCCAGCAGCTTGAACCCGAGGGGGAACACTGAAGCTTTCTTT. Protein sequence: CASSLNPRGNTEAFF.

The chain employs TRBV9 and TRBJ1-2; TRBD1 agrees at 8 bases. Germline-derived CDR1 and CDR2 are SGDLS and YYNGEE. The length of the CDR3 is 14 residues. Trimming at V came to 5 bases and at J to 2 bases, leaving 5 bases not matched to a gene. The chain's CDR3 is CASRRAGGNYGYTF. CDR3 sequence (DNA): TGTGCCAGCAGGAGGGCAGGGGGCAACTATGGCTACACCTTC.

The CDR3 protein is CASSLQAGGIHNEQFF. The CDR3 bases are TGTGCCAGCAGTTTACAGGCGGGGGGGATTCACAATGAGCAGTTCTTC. The V call is TRBV28, the J call TRBJ2-1, with 9 positions matching TRBD2. CDR1 and CDR2 from the germline V gene are MDHEN and SYDVKM. The J segment lost 5 bases and the V segment lost 2 bases, leaving 7 bases of the junction unmatched. CDR3 length: 16 residues.

This chain links TRBV6-5 with TRBJ1-1, with no clear D. CDR1 and CDR2 from the germline V gene are MNHEY and SVGAGI. The V gene lost 2 bases and the J gene lost 2 bases, with 12 bases spanning the gap. The CDR3 is 15 amino acids. This CDR3 reads CASSYKWVPNTEAFF. The DNA for the CDR3 is TGTGCCAGCAGTTACAAATGGGTGCCAAACACTGAAGCTTTCTTT.

This clone has just one count. V gene TRBV6-5 combines with J gene TRBJ1-6, with D possibly matching TRBD1 (5 bases). CDR1 is MNHEY and CDR2 is SVGAGI in the germline V gene. V gave up 10 bases and J gave up 8 bases, with 18 bases separating them. CDR3 length: 14 residues. CDR3 DNA: TGTGCCATCCCCCCCAGGGTAGGGGATTCACCCCTCCACTTT. Translated, it gives CAIPPRVGDSPLHF.

The chain is built from TRBV27 and TRBJ1-2; tentatively, D is TRBD1 (5 bases). Germline-derived CDR1 and CDR2 are MNHEY and SMNVEV (reference sequence). V lost 2 bases to trimming and J lost 4 bases, with 14 bases between them. The CDR3 loop spans 15 amino acids. CDR3 residues: CASSLDGLGLYGYTF. CDR3 sequence (DNA): TGTGCCAGCAGTTTAGACGGTTTGGGACTCTATGGCTACACCTTC.

This clone showed up just a few times. J is TRBJ1-5 and V is TRBV29-1; D call uncertain. There are 12 residues in the CDR3. Looked up from germline, CDR1 is SQVTM and CDR2 is ANQGSEA. The V end lost 6 bases, the J end lost 2 bases, and 8 bases lay between the germline ends. CDR3 in DNA: TGCAGCGTAGCGGGTGGCAATCAGCCCCAGCATTTT. It translates to CSVAGGNQPQHF.

The chain recombines TRBV3-1 (or the pseudogene TRBV3-2) with TRBJ1-1; no reliable D call. The CDR3 extends over 15 amino acids. CDR1 is LGHDT and CDR2 is YNNKEL in the germline V gene (reference sequence). Between the trimmed V and J ends, which lost 6 bases and 2 bases, there was a span of 16 bases. The CDR3 DNA reads as TGTGCCAGCAGTCAGAACAGAGAGAAAAACACTGAAGCTTTCTTT. This translates into CASSQNREKNTEAFF.

The gene calls are TRBV3-1 (or the pseudogene TRBV3-2) and TRBJ1-4; tentative D call: TRBD1 (5 bases). Looked up from germline, CDR1 is LGHDT and CDR2 is YNNKEL (reference sequence). Trimming took off 1 base at V and 7 bases at J, with 16 bases between the two ends. The CDR3 is 16 amino acids. The CDR3 protein is CASSQGTATGGEKLFF. Here the CDR3 DNA reads TGTGCCAGCAGCCAAGGGACCGCAACTGGGGGTGAAAAACTGTTTTTT.

The chain employs TRBV6-5 and TRBJ2-2; D is uncertain. Germline-derived CDR1 and CDR2 are MNHEY and SVGAGI. The CDR3 covers 15 residues. V was pared by 2 bases and J by 1 base, with 8 bases between. CDR3 region: CASSYGRLNTGELFF. The CDR3 coding sequence is TGTGCCAGCAGTTACGGACGATTGAACACCGGGGAGCTGTTTTTT.